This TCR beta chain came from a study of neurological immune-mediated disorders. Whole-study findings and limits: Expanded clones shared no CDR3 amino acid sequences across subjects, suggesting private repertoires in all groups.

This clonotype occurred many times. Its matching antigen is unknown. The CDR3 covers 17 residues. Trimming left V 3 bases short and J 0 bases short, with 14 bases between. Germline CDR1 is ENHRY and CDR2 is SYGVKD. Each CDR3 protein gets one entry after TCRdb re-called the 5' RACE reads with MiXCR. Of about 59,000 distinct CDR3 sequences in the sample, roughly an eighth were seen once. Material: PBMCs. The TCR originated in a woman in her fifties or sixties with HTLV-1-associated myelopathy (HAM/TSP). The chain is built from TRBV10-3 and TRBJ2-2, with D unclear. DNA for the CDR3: TGTGCCATCAGTGATTATCTTGGGTCTTCGAACACCGGGGAGCTGTTTTTT. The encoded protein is CAISDYLGSSNTGELFF.